This TCR beta chain was identified during a study of shared clonotypes between healthy human individuals. Whole-study findings and limits: Non-shared clonotypes had lower generation probabilities than clonotypes shared by all four sorted-subset donors.

Only one count was recorded for this clone. Its antigen is unidentified. Libraries were prepared by immunoSEQ multiplex PCR; TCRdb keeps only in-frame clonotypes and omits some of them. The sample has approximately 320,000 clones, about 74% seen once. The CDR3 covers 15 residues. Germline V lookup: CDR1 LGHNA, CDR2 YSLEER. Trimming removed 1 base from V and 4 bases from J, with 10 bases in between. This sequence joins TRBV4-3 and TRBJ1-4; D is possibly TRBD1 (5 bases). The sequenced material came from memory CD4+ T cells sorted from blood. Indicated subset: CD45RA-negative fraction. The clonotype comes from a man under 40 in good health. The CDR3 loop is CASSQVSGINEKLFF. The CDR3 nucleotides read TGCGCCAGCAGCCAAGTCTCAGGGATTAATGAAAAACTGTTTTTT.